Each of the 15 T cell receptor beta chains below was sequenced from the same sample in a study of cytomegalovirus exposure and HLA in healthy donors. PCR amplification relied on 60 Vbeta primers (plus 13 Jbeta primers). Generated by immunoSEQ multiplex PCR, the TCRdb table keeps only in-frame clones and is missing some. The data show roughly 150,000 clones, 73% seen once. Material for sequencing was PBMCs. These receptors all come from a woman under 30 in good health and CMV-seropositive.

This sequence joins TRBV7-8 and TRBJ2-3; no firm D call. Trimming removed 1 base at V and 8 bases at J, with 7 bases between. The germline gives CDR1 SGHVS, CDR2 FQNEAQ. The CDR3 sequence is 12 residues long. The chain's CDR3 is CASSLGAGTQYF. The CDR3 nucleotides read TGTGCCAGCAGCTTAGGGGCCGGTACGCAGTATTTT.

V and J are TRBV29-1 and TRBJ2-7; 7 bases fit TRBD1. Trimming removed 6 bases from V and 5 bases from J; junction bases left unmatched: 4. The germline V gene has CDR1 SQVTM and CDR2 ANQGSEA. The CDR3 is 11 amino acids. CDR3 residues: CSVPDRDEQYF. In DNA form, the CDR3 reads TGCAGCGTGCCCGACAGGGACGAGCAGTACTTC.

This chain uses TRBV11-3 with TRBJ2-7, with TRBD1 matching over 7 bases. Trimming cost V 5 bases and J 7 bases; bases outside gene matches: 5. This CDR3 is built from 12 residues. The V gene's germline CDR1 is SGHNT and CDR2 YENEEA. DNA for the CDR3: TGTGCCAGCAGCCGGGACAGCCTGGAGCAGTACTTC. Protein: CASSRDSLEQYF.

The sample holds a few counts of this clone. CDR3: CASSSYVMDSLQETQYF. CDR3 bases: TGTGCCAGCAGCTCTTACGTGATGGACTCGCTCCAAGAGACCCAGTACTTC. V is TRBV5-6 and J is TRBJ2-5; D might be TRBD2 (5 bases). The germline V and J ends were trimmed by 3 bases and 1 base, with 19 bases remaining between them. Germline V gives CDR1 SGHDT, CDR2 YYEEEE. CDR3 length: 17 residues. The whole variable domain, remainder taken from reference TRBV5-6 and TRBJ2-5, is DAGVTQSPTHLIKTRGQQVTLRCSPKSGHDTVSWYQQALGQGPQFIFQYYEEEERQRGNFPDRFSGHQFPNYSSELNVNALLLGDSALYLCASSSYVMDSLQETQYFGPGTRLLVL.

This clone has just one count. The CDR3 nucleotides are TGTGCCAGCAGTGTTTACCTTGGAGGCGCCAAAAACATTCAGTACTTC. It translates to CASSVYLGGAKNIQYF. The chain recombines TRBV27 with TRBJ2-4; D possibly corresponds to TRBD2 (5 bases). The germline gives CDR1 MNHEY, CDR2 SMNVEV (reference sequence). This CDR3 spans 16 amino acids. Trimming shortened V by 5 bases and J by 1 base, and 15 bases separated the two germline ends.

The chain is built from TRBV18 and TRBJ2-7, with 8 positions matching TRBD1. The CDR3 has 15 amino acids. Germline CDR1 and CDR2: KGHSH and LQKENI. The junction had 9 bases not matched to a gene; V was cut back by 6 bases and J by 2 bases. The CDR3 DNA follows: TGTGCCAGCTCCTGGGGACAGGTGAAGACCTACGAGCAGTACTTC. It codes for CASSWGQVKTYEQYF.

The chain recombines TRBV29-1 with TRBJ1-3, with D maybe TRBD1 (5 bases). CDR1 is SQVTM, CDR2 ANQGSEA, per germline. V lost 7 bases to trimming and J lost 3 bases, with 10 bases between them. The CDR3 extends over 12 amino acids. The CDR3 here is CSAGADGNTIYF. The DNA of the CDR3 is TGCAGCGCTGGGGCGGATGGAAACACCATATATTTT.

This clone was seen a few times. V usage is TRBV15 and J usage is TRBJ1-5; 7 nucleotides align to TRBD1. With V trimmed by 2 bases and J by 0 bases, 4 bases remained unmatched. In germline, CDR1 is LNHNV, CDR2 YYDKDF (reference sequence). The CDR3 is 16 residues long. For the CDR3, the DNA is TGTGCCACCAGCAGACCGACAGGGAATAGCAATCAGCCCCAGCATTTT. Its translation is CATSRPTGNSNQPQHF.

This chain connects TRBV7-9 to TRBJ2-5; 12 bases agree with TRBD1. V lost 5 bases and J lost 4; bases outside the gene matches: 8. This CDR3 has 16 amino acids. The germline V gene has CDR1 SEHNR and CDR2 FQNEAQ (reference sequence). CDR3 bases: TGTGCCAGCAGCGACCGGGACAGGGGGCGTGGAGAGACCCAGTACTTC. Protein sequence: CASSDRDRGRGETQYF. Full variable domain (remainder filled in from reference TRBV7-9 and TRBJ2-5): DTGVSQNPRHKITKRGQNVTFRCDPISEHNRLYWYRQTLGQGPEFLTYFQNEAQLEKSRLLSDRFSAERPKGSFSTLEIQRTEQGDSAMYLCASSDRDRGRGETQYFGPGTRLLVL.

On this clone itself: This specimen includes other DNA sequences encoding the same CDR3. The chain uses TRBV7-3 and TRBJ2-3; the match to TRBD2 covers 8 bases. V gave up 5 bases and J gave up 1 base; unmatched junction bases: 2. Germline CDR1 and CDR2: SGHTA and FQGTGA. CDR3 length: 14 residues. Here the CDR3 reads CASSPGGGTDTQYF. The CDR3 DNA reads as TGTGCCAGCAGCCCGGGGGGGGGCACAGATACGCAGTATTTT.

This clone has just a few counts. V usage is TRBV27 and J usage is TRBJ2-2; TRBD1 aligns across 8 bases. Losses at the gene ends were 5 bases for V and 7 bases for J; bases not matched to a gene: 9. This CDR3 is built from 15 residues. Germline V gives CDR1 MNHEY, CDR2 SMNVEV (reference sequence). CDR3 nucleotide sequence: TGTGCCAGCAGTCCAGTACAGGGGGACCTCGGGGAGCTGTTTTTT. Protein sequence: CASSPVQGDLGELFF.

The V gene is TRBV4-1, the J gene TRBJ1-5; D gene unclear. The length of the CDR3 is 15 residues. From germline, CDR1 is MGHRA and CDR2 YSYEKL. Trimming shortened V by 1 base and J by 5 bases, and 12 bases separated the two germline ends. CDR3 residues: CASSQVIDGYQPQHF. The CDR3 DNA follows: TGCGCCAGCAGCCAAGTAATCGACGGGTATCAGCCCCAGCATTTT.

The table lists this clone with a few counts. The rearrangement links TRBV7-9 to TRBJ1-5; 9 positions match TRBD1. V was pared by 0 bases and J by 6 bases, with 3 bases of the junction left unmatched. The CDR3 has 15 residues. Germline lookup yields CDR1 SEHNR and CDR2 FQNEAQ (reference sequence). CDR3 sequence: CASSLATGGSQPQHF. In DNA, the CDR3 is TGTGCCAGCAGCTTAGCGACAGGGGGTAGTCAGCCCCAGCATTTT.

The V and J genes are TRBV6-1 and TRBJ2-5, with 14 nucleotides matching TRBD2. V lost 10 bases and J lost 5; bases outside the gene matches: 6. This CDR3 is 14 amino acids long. CDR1 is MNHNS, CDR2 SASEGT, per germline. The CDR3 nucleotides read TGTGCCACCTCTCGGACTAGCGGGGGGGAGACCCAGTACTTC. This sequence encodes CATSRTSGGETQYF.

V and J are TRBV7-2 and TRBJ2-2; TRBD2 agrees at 11 bases. This CDR3 comprises 16 residues. Germline loops: CDR1 SGHTA, CDR2 FQGNSA. The junction had 8 bases not matched to a gene; V was cut back by 5 bases and J by 6 bases. CDR3 sequence: CASSRLAGGGAGELFF. The CDR3 DNA reads as TGTGCCAGCAGCCGTCTAGCGGGGGGTGGGGCCGGGGAGCTGTTTTTT.